This is a list of T cell receptor beta chains from one sample in a study of post-analysis software for immune sequencing data. TCRdb called the PCR reads again in MiXCR, with one record for every CDR3 protein. The sample consists of 750,000 to 950,000 distinct CDR3 sequences, about 43% of them appearing once. Sequencing was performed on blood. The receptors stem from a girl aged 5 to 17 with multiple sclerosis. Each CDR3 is given with its conserved first and last residue. The D gene is left open where the match is weak. Some rows have no size entry. The others give once, few or many, or a class for an expanded clone.

TRBJ1-5 | TRBV10-2 | . | . | TGCGCCAGCAGATCCGGGGGCTACCAGCCCCAGCATTTT | CASRSGGYQPQHF
TRBJ2-5 | TRBV29-1 | . | . | TGCAGCGTGAGACCAGGGATTCTAGAGACCCAGTACTTC | CSVRPGILETQYF
TRBJ2-7 | TRBV27 | . | . | TGTGCCAGCAGTAAATGGGCTAGCACCCCCGGACTGCGCTACGAGCAGTACTTC | CASSKWASTPGLRYEQYF
TRBJ2-7 | TRBV20-1 | . | . | TGCAGTGCTAGGGTCTCCTACGAGCAGTACTTC | CSARVSYEQYF
TRBJ2-5 | TRBV20-1 | . | TRBD1 | TGCAGTGCACCCCACCCGGGACAGGGATTCCAAGAGACCCAGTACTTC | CSAPHPGQGFQETQYF
TRBJ2-1 | TRBV7-9 | . | . | TGTGCCAGCAGGGGGGGGGCCCTAGATGAGCAGTTCTTC | CASRGGALDEQFF
TRBJ2-5 | TRBV10-3 | . | . | TGTGCCATCAGTGAAGGGAGTAGCGCAGAGACCCAGTACTTC | CAISEGSSAETQYF
TRBJ2-1 | TRBV15 | few | . | TGTGCCACCACCACAAGGGATGCTGTCTACAATGAGCAGTTCTTC | CATTTRDAVYNEQFF
TRBJ2-7 | TRBV20-1 | . | . | TGCAGTGCTTTAAGGGGGACCGCGACTCTCGAGCAGTACTTC | CSALRGTATLEQYF
TRBJ2-1 | TRBV11-2 | . | . | TGTGCCAGCAGCTACGGTAAGAATGAGCAGTTCTTC | CASSYGKNEQFF
TRBJ1-2 | TRBV20-1 | . | . | TGCAGTGCTAGAGATATCAAGGGCTACACCTTC | CSARDIKGYTF
TRBJ2-7 | TRBV6-6 | few | . | TGTGCCAGCAGCTCTCTTATCGGCGAGCAGTACTTC | CASSSLIGEQYF
TRBJ2-3 | TRBV20-1 | . | TRBD2 | TGCAGTGCTCCACGTAGCGGGAACGGGTCAGATACGCAGTATTTT | CSAPRSGNGSDTQYF
TRBJ2-1 | TRBV6-2/TRBV6-3 | . | . | TGTGCCAGCACCGACCCGTCTAGGAATGAGCAGTTCTTC | CASTDPSRNEQFF
TRBJ1-4 | TRBV15 | few | TRBD1 | TGTGCCACCAGCAGAGATTACGACAGGGTGGGCGAAAAACTGTTTTTT | CATSRDYDRVGEKLFF
TRBJ1-5 | TRBV20-1 | . | . | TGCAGTGCTAGGGACGAGGCAGGCCGGCCCCAGCATTTT | CSARDEAGRPQHF
TRBJ2-5 | TRBV20-1 | few | . | TGCAGTGCTAGAGATGGGGTGGAAGCCCAAGAGACCCAGTACTTC | CSARDGVEAQETQYF
TRBJ2-4 | TRBV7-9 | few | TRBD2 | TGTGCCAGCAGCGGGACTAGCGGGAGAGGCCCTATAGCCAAAAACATTCAGTACTTC | CASSGTSGRGPIAKNIQYF
TRBJ1-1 | TRBV6-5 | . | TRBD1 | TGTGCCAGCAGTGGCCGGACAGGGTTGAACACTGAAGCTTTCTTT | CASSGRTGLNTEAFF
TRBJ1-5 | TRBV7-9 | few | . | TGTGCCAGCAGCTTAGGATTGGGATTCAATCAGCCCCAGCATTTT | CASSLGLGFNQPQHF
TRBJ2-3 | TRBV29-1 | . | . | TGCAGCGTCCCCCTAAAGGCCGCTGTTCGCACAGATACGCAGTATTTT | CSVPLKAAVRTDTQYF
TRBJ2-1 | TRBV7-3 | . | . | TGTGCCAGCAGCCCCCCGGGACTCCGCAATGAGCAGTTCTTC | CASSPPGLRNEQFF
TRBJ2-1 | TRBV12-3/TRBV12-4 | . | TRBD2 | TGTGCCAGCAGTCCAGCGGGAGGGGGATCCTACAATGAGCAGTTCTTC | CASSPAGGGSYNEQFF
TRBJ2-1 | TRBV4-3 | few | . | TGCGCCAGCAGCCAAGAGGGACCAGAGAATGAGCAGTTCTTC | CASSQEGPENEQFF
TRBJ1-1 | TRBV7-2 | . | TRBD1 | TGTGCCAGCAGCTTAGAATTCGGGACAGGGGGCATAGGGACTGAAGCTTTCTTT | CASSLEFGTGGIGTEAFF
TRBJ1-6 | TRBV7-6 | few | . | TGTGCCAGCAGCTTAGGGGACCCGACCCCCCTCCACTTT | CASSLGDPTPLHF
TRBJ2-1 | TRBV12-5 | . | . | TGTGCTAGTGGGCGCGTTGTGGGAGGCCTAGGCCCGTACAATGAGCAGTTCTTC | CASGRVVGGLGPYNEQFF
TRBJ2-7 | TRBV7-9 | . | TRBD2 | TGTGCCAGCAGCTTAGGGGGACTAAGCGGCGAGCAGTACTTC | CASSLGGLSGEQYF
TRBJ1-4 | TRBV2 | . | . | TGTGCCAGCAGTGAATCGGGGGTACAGAATGAAAAACTGTTTTTT | CASSESGVQNEKLFF
TRBJ1-2 | TRBV3-1 | once | TRBD1 | TGTGCCAGCAGCCAAGAATCACAGGGGCCTCGTTCTGGGGGCTACACCTTC | CASSQESQGPRSGGYTF
TRBJ2-1 | TRBV7-2 | . | TRBD2 | TGTGCCAGCAGCTTACAGGAGGCGGGACTAGCCCAGAGGGAGCAGTTCTTC | CASSLQEAGLAQREQFF
TRBJ2-7 | TRBV2 | few | TRBD2 | TGTGCCAGCATGGCGGGAGGCGACGAGCAGTACTTC | CASMAGGDEQYF
TRBJ2-7 | TRBV10-1 | few | . | TGCGCCAGCAGTGAGTCGAACTCCTACGAGCAGTACTTC | CASSESNSYEQYF
TRBJ2-3 | TRBV20-1 | . | TRBD2 | TGCAGTGCTAGCCTAGCGGGAGCAGATACGCAGTATTTT | CSASLAGADTQYF
TRBJ1-4 | TRBV6-2/TRBV6-3 | . | . | TGTGCCAGCAGTTCTGAGCCCGACGGTGGACTGTTTTTT | CASSSEPDGGLFF
TRBJ2-4 | TRBV5-1 | many | TRBD2 | TGCGCCAGCAGCTTGGAGATAGCGGGAACCAAAAACATTCAGTACTTC | CASSLEIAGTKNIQYF
TRBJ2-5 | TRBV12-3/TRBV12-4 | many | . | TGTGCCAGCAGTTTAGGACCGATACAAGAGACCCAGTACTTC | CASSLGPIQETQYF
TRBJ2-7 | TRBV2 | . | TRBD2 | TGTGCCAGCAGAACGACCGGGACTAGCGGCGCCGGGGAGCAGTACTTC | CASRTTGTSGAGEQYF
TRBJ2-1 | TRBV2 | . | . | TGTGCCAGCAGGCCTGCGACGGGCAATGAGCAGTTCTTC | CASRPATGNEQFF
TRBJ2-5 | TRBV29-1 | . | . | TGCAGCGTTGACAGGGTGGGGGAAGAGACCCAGTACTTC | CSVDRVGEETQYF
TRBJ2-3 | TRBV7-9 | . | . | TGTGCCAGCAGCTTCTCAGGAACCGACGGGACAGATACGCAGTATTTT | CASSFSGTDGTDTQYF
TRBJ2-1 | TRBV7-6 | . | TRBD1 | TGTGCCAGCAGCTTAGGACAGGGGGGCCCTAATGATGAGCAGTTCTTC | CASSLGQGGPNDEQFF
TRBJ2-1 | TRBV3-1 | . | TRBD2 | TGTGCCAGCAGCCAATTCCCTAGCGGGATTCCGGGGGATGAGCAGTTCTTC | CASSQFPSGIPGDEQFF
TRBJ2-1 | TRBV6-2/TRBV6-3 | . | TRBD2 | TGTGCCAGCAGTTACTCGAAATCGGGACTAGCGGGGGACTACAATGAGCAGTTCTTC | CASSYSKSGLAGDYNEQFF
TRBJ2-7 | TRBV11-3 | . | TRBD1 | TGTGCCAGCAGCTCGGATGGACAGGGCGCCCACGAGCAGTACTTC | CASSSDGQGAHEQYF
TRBJ1-2 | TRBV29-1 | . | . | TGCTGCGTTGAAGATGGCTACACCTTC | CCVEDGYTF
TRBJ1-2 | TRBV13 | few | . | TGTGCCAGCAGCTTAGGCATCAGGGCAGGAGTCTATGGCTACACCTTC | CASSLGIRAGVYGYTF
TRBJ2-3 | TRBV20-1 | few | TRBD2 | TGCAGTGCTAGGGCGGTAGCGGGAGCCGATACGCAGTATTTT | CSARAVAGADTQYF
TRBJ2-5 | TRBV28 | once | TRBD1 | TGTGCCAGCAGTTTCGGGACAGGGGGCCGAGAGACCCAGTACTTC | CASSFGTGGRETQYF
TRBJ2-7 | TRBV4-3 | many | TRBD1 | TGCGCCAGCAGCCCGGGACAGGGATTCTACGAGCAGTACTTC | CASSPGQGFYEQYF
TRBJ2-1 | TRBV7-3 | . | TRBD2 | TGTGCCAGCAGCTCACTAGCGGCTCACTCCTACGAGCAGTTCTTC | CASSSLAAHSYEQFF